Presented here are 19 T cell receptor beta chains from one specimen sequenced in a study of T cells in Graves' hyperthyroidism and ophthalmopathy. TCR beta CDR3 regions were amplified from RNA transcripts. First-round RT-PCR targeting the TCR CDR3 was performed with the HTBI primer set. One entry per CDR3 protein results from TCRdb running MiXCR on the multiplex PCR reads. The repertoire holds approximately 400,000 distinct CDR3 sequences, with 11% to 15% as singletons. Sequencing was carried out using blood. These receptors all stem from a man aged 50-60 years with Graves' ophthalmopathy.

Ten or more counts support this clonotype. The J gene is TRBJ2-1, the V gene TRBV11-2, with TRBD1 matching 8 bases. V dropped 5 bases and J dropped 0; count of bases not matched to a gene: 18. Germline CDR1 reads SGHAT; CDR2 reads FQNNGV. The CDR3 loop spans 20 amino acids. In DNA form, the CDR3 reads TGTGCCAGCAGCGGCGCGCGGACAGGGTACCTTGCTTTCTCCTACAATGAGCAGTTCTTC. The encoded protein is CASSGARTGYLAFSYNEQFF.

This clonotype was detected a few times. CDR3 DNA: TGTGCCAGTAGTTTAATAGCGGGTCCTTCCTACAATGAGCAGTTCTTC. Protein product: CASSLIAGPSYNEQFF. This chain joins TRBV19 and TRBJ2-1; 7 bases are a match to TRBD2. The CDR3 loop spans 16 amino acids. Germline CDR1 LNHDA, CDR2 SQIVND (reference sequence). Trimming cost V 5 bases and J 1 base; bases outside gene matches: 8.

This clonotype occurred many times. V gene TRBV5-5 combines with J gene TRBJ2-7; TRBD2 agrees at 9 bases. Germline V gene data show CDR1 as SGHKS and CDR2 as YYEKEE (reference sequence). The CDR3 consists of 15 residues. The V segment lost 1 base and the J segment 3 bases; nucleotides outside the gene matches: 5. The CDR3 DNA follows: TGTGCCAGCAGCTTGTCGGGTAGCGGGAGCTACGAGCAGTACTTC. It specifies CASSLSGSGSYEQYF.

This clonotype was seen at least ten times. CDR3: CATWQNYGYTF. The CDR3 nucleotides read TGTGCCACGTGGCAGAACTATGGCTACACCTTC. The chain couples TRBV6-1 to TRBJ1-2; D remains unclear. The CDR3 extends over 11 amino acids. Trimming stripped 10 bases from V and 2 bases from J, with 8 bases between. Germline V gene data show CDR1 as MNHNS and CDR2 as SASEGT.

This clonotype has ten or more counts. The J gene is TRBJ2-3, the V gene TRBV5-1, with 9 positions matching TRBD1. Germline V CDR1 and CDR2: SGHRS, YFSETQ. J was trimmed by 1 base and V by 4 bases; bases with no gene match: 7. CDR3 size: 16 residues. CDR3 sequence: CASSLPGQGGTDTQYF. The CDR3 coding sequence is TGCGCCAGCAGCCTACCGGGACAGGGTGGCACAGATACGCAGTATTTT.

This clonotype was detected a few times. The chain has TRBV19 and TRBJ2-4; D possibly corresponds to TRBD1 (5 bases). CDR1 is LNHDA, CDR2 SQIVND, per germline (reference sequence). There are 14 residues in the CDR3. V gave up 4 bases and J gave up 6 bases, with 13 bases separating them. The CDR3 DNA is TGTGCCAGTAGTAGTAAGGGAAGGGGAAACATTCAGTACTTC. Its protein product is CASSSKGRGNIQYF.

Notes on this clonotype: The final CDR3 position lacks the conserved phenylalanine or tryptophan, pointing to a likely read error. CDR3 region: CASNGTSGYSYEQYL. The CDR3 DNA reads as TGTGCCAGTAACGGGACTAGCGGGTACTCCTACGAGCAGTACTTA. This chain connects TRBV19 to TRBJ2-7, with TRBD2 matching 12 bases. The CDR3 runs 15 residues. V gave up 7 bases and J gave up 0 bases; unmatched junction bases: 4. The V gene's germline CDR1 is LNHDA and CDR2 SQIVND (reference sequence).

The chain combines TRBV12-3 or TRBV12-4 with TRBJ2-3; D is possibly TRBD2 (6 bases). This CDR3 is built from 12 residues. Trimming removed 4 bases from V and 8 bases from J, with 10 bases in between. CDR3: CASSWGEGTQYF. For the CDR3, the DNA is TGTGCCAGCAGTTGGGGGGAAGGTACGCAGTATTTT.

V gene TRBV5-1 combines with J gene TRBJ2-1; D possibly corresponds to TRBD2 (5 bases). Between the trimmed V and J ends, which lost 4 bases and 3 bases, there was a span of 14 bases. CDR1 is SGHRS, CDR2 YFSETQ, per germline. The CDR3 contains 15 residues. CDR3 nucleotide sequence: TGCGCCAGCAGCCCGAACCGGGGAAACTACAATGAGCAGTTCTTC. Amino acids: CASSPNRGNYNEQFF.

This clonotype has a count of ten or more. CDR3 in amino acids: CASSVGGQQETQYF. The CDR3 DNA is TGTGCCAGCAGCGTAGGGGGACAGCAAGAGACCCAGTACTTC. V is TRBV9 and J is TRBJ2-5, with 7 bases lining up with TRBD1. The CDR3 extends over 14 amino acids. V was clipped by 0 bases and J by 2 bases; unmatched bases: 1. The germline CDR1 and CDR2 sequences are SGDLS and YYNGEE.

This chain uses TRBV5-1 with TRBJ1-2, with 11 positions matching TRBD1. The CDR3 has 15 amino acids. Germline CDR1 is SGHRS and CDR2 is YFSETQ. Trimming removed 2 bases from V and 8 bases from J; junction bases left unmatched: 8. In DNA form, the CDR3 reads TGCGCCAGCAGCTTCTCCCGGACAGGGGGCTTCGGCTACACCTTC. This encodes CASSFSRTGGFGYTF.

This sequence joins TRBV11-1 and TRBJ2-2; D is tentatively TRBD1 or TRBD2 (5 bases each). This CDR3 has 14 residues. Trimming shortened V by 1 base and J by 3 bases, and 6 bases separated the two germline ends. Germline CDR1 is SGHAT and CDR2 is FQDESV (reference sequence). The CDR3 reads CASSLVGDTGELFF. In DNA form, the CDR3 reads TGTGCCAGCAGCTTAGTGGGGGACACCGGGGAGCTGTTTTTT. The full variable domain, completed using reference TRBV11-1 and TRBJ2-2, is EAEVAQSPRYKITEKSQAVAFWCDPISGHATLYWYRQILGQGPELLVQFQDESVVDDSQLPKDRFSAERLKGVDSTLKIQPAELGDSAMYLCASSLVGDTGELFFGEGSRLTVL.

The chain joins TRBV4-2 to TRBJ2-1; 8 bases agree with TRBD1. The CDR3 extends over 14 amino acids. V trimming: 1 base; J trimming: 6 bases; junction bases outside the gene matches: 2. CDR1 LGHNA and CDR2 YNFKEQ come from the germline V gene. The CDR3 sequence: CASSQVGQGNEQFF. Here the CDR3 DNA reads TGTGCCAGCAGCCAAGTTGGACAGGGCAATGAGCAGTTCTTC.

This clonotype has a count of ten or more. This chain connects TRBV27 to TRBJ2-4; a possible D gene is TRBD2 (7 bases). V was pared by 4 bases and J by 0 bases, with 16 bases between. The CDR3 is made up of 17 amino acids. Germline V gene data show CDR1 as MNHEY and CDR2 as SMNVEV (reference sequence). The CDR3 DNA is TGTGCCAGCAGTTCTGGGGGAGGGGGTCCAGCCAAAAACATTCAGTACTTC. It specifies CASSSGGGGPAKNIQYF.

This clonotype was seen a few times. This chain links TRBV7-8 with TRBJ2-6, with D perhaps assigned TRBD1 or TRBD2 (5 bases each). The CDR3 contains 15 residues. Trimming took off 4 bases at V and 2 bases at J, with 9 bases between the two ends. The germline CDR1 and CDR2 sequences are SGHVS and FQNEAQ. CDR3 nucleotides: TGTGCCAGCAGCTCAATGGGACCTGGGGCCAACGTCCTGACTTTC. This encodes CASSSMGPGANVLTF.

This clonotype was recorded many times. The rearrangement uses TRBV5-1 and TRBJ2-7; 10 nucleotides agree with TRBD1. This CDR3 comprises 16 residues. From germline, CDR1 is SGHRS and CDR2 YFSETQ. Trimming cost V 4 bases and J 7 bases; bases outside gene matches: 14. CDR3 residues: CASSEAGTGVFWEQYF. CDR3 nucleotide sequence: TGCGCCAGCAGCGAAGCAGGGACAGGGGTGTTCTGGGAGCAGTACTTC.

There are many counts of this clonotype. V usage is TRBV6-6 and J usage is TRBJ2-7, with D uncertain. CDR1 is MNHNY, CDR2 SVGAGI, per germline (reference sequence). V was trimmed by 2 bases and J by 7 bases, leaving 15 bases between them. This CDR3 region has 14 residues. The chain's CDR3 is CASSYGPRSGEQYF. The CDR3 DNA follows: TGTGCCAGCAGTTACGGTCCGCGGAGTGGTGAGCAGTACTTC.

This clonotype was recorded many times. The chain employs TRBV20-1 and TRBJ1-1, with D uncertain. The CDR3 runs 16 residues. Germline-derived CDR1 and CDR2 are DFQATT and SNEGSKA (reference sequence). Trimming took 3 bases from V and 2 from J, leaving 19 bases between them. The CDR3 DNA follows: TGCAGTGCTAGTGGGATTCTGAGAACACCCAACACTGAAGCTTTCTTT. This codes for CSASGILRTPNTEAFF.

The table lists this clonotype with a few counts. The chain couples TRBV6-1 to TRBJ2-2; D is unresolved. The CDR3 runs 12 residues. V lost 6 bases, J lost 5 bases, and 7 bases lay in between. The germline V gene encodes CDR1 MNHNS and CDR2 SASEGT. The CDR3 here is CASSYSTGELFF. For the CDR3, the DNA is TGTGCCAGCAGCTACAGTACCGGGGAGCTGTTTTTT.